The present T cell receptor beta chain was sequenced within a study of T-cell reconstitution after alpha-beta-depleted transplantation in children. Only a few counts were recorded for this clonotype. As yet, its antigen is unknown. The TCRbeta library was prepared with unique molecular identifiers. MiXCR was run by TCRdb on the PCR reads, yielding one entry per CDR3 protein. Here the sample spans 500,000 to 650,000 distinct CDR3 sequences, 11% being singletons. The CDR3 spans 13 residues. The V gene's germline CDR1 is WNHNN and CDR2 SYGVQD (reference sequence). The V gene lost 6 bases and the J gene lost 14 bases, with 20 bases spanning the gap. Study-wide results and caveats: Hyperexpanded clones declined; after one year, newly produced T cells mostly supplied diversity. The origin of alpha-beta T cells about two months after transplant was reportedly several hundred expanded graft clones. Some patients' high day-60 TCRbeta diversity was attributed to recipient cells surviving conditioning.

The material sequenced was PBMCs, mostly from graft donor cells, taken 180 days after TCRalphabeta/CD19-depleted stem cell transplant. The J gene is TRBJ2-1, the V gene TRBV10-1; D possibly uses TRBD1 or TRBD2 (6 bases each). The TCR originated in a female patient aged 2-10 years who had a stem cell transplant for aplastic anemia, so the T cells may come from the graft donor. The CDR3 bases are TGCGCCAGCAGGACCGGGTCCCGGGGGCAGAAGTTCTTC. Amino acid sequence: CASRTGSRGQKFF.